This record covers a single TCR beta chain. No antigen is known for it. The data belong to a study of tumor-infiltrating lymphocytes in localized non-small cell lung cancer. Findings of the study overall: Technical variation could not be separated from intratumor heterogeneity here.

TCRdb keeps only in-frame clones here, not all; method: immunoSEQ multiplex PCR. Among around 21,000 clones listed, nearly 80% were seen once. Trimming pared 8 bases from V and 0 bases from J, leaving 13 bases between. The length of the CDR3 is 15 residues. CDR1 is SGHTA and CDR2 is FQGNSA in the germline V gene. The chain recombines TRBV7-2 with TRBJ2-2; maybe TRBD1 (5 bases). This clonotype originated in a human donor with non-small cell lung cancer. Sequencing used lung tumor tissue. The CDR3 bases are TGTGCCAGCTCTGACAGACCTTCGAACACCGGGGAGCTGTTTTTT. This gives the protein CASSDRPSNTGELFF.